This TCR beta chain was observed in a study of blood T cell repertoires in COVID-19. Study details: The United States, Italy and Spain were the sources of the acute and convalescent COVID-19 samples. Sample material is recorded as cDNA or gDNA derived from T cells, B-cell-depleted T cells, or PBMCs.

Profiled with immunoSEQ multiplex PCR; TCRdb holds only in-frame clones, not every one. The sample holds fewer than 300,000 clones, nearly 85% seen once. The V gene's germline CDR1 is SEHNR and CDR2 FQNEAQ (reference sequence). Trimming stripped 8 bases from V and 2 bases from J, with 9 bases between. The CDR3 runs to 12 residues. The origin of this receptor is a human donor in a cohort sampled during active COVID-19. The sample was peripheral blood. The chain joins TRBV7-9 to TRBJ1-2, with a possible D match to TRBD1 (5 bases). As DNA, the CDR3 is TGTGCCAGCGTGTCAGGGAACTATGGCTACACCTTC. Translated, it gives CASVSGNYGYTF.